The next 29 T cell receptor beta chains were all read from a single sample in a study of T cells expressing NK-cell markers. TCRdb reanalyzed the 5' RACE reads and collapses them to one entry per CDR3 protein, without DNA. With over 14,000 distinct CDR3 sequences in the sample, the ten largest clones hold 59%. Sequenced input: blood T cells: a sorted CD56 or NKG2C T cell subset, CD4+ or CD8+ T cells, or bulk PBMC T cells (not recorded which). The receptor set was obtained from a man aged 18-70 years in good health.

This chain links TRBV19 with TRBJ2-4; TCRdb designates TRBD1, a call that cannot be tested without DNA. The CDR3 sequence is 16 residues long. CDR1 and CDR2 from the germline V gene are LNHDA and SQIVND (reference sequence). The CDR3 loop reads CASSTRSGTMGNIQYF.

V and J are TRBV20-1 and TRBJ2-1; TCRdb's D call, TRBD2, is unchecked because there is no DNA. CDR1 is DFQATT, CDR2 SNEGSKA, per germline (reference sequence). CDR3 length: 12 amino acids. The CDR3 here is CSALDWYNEQFF.

The chain has TRBV19 and TRBJ1-2; TCRdb's D gene call, TRBD1, goes unchecked for lack of DNA. Germline V gives CDR1 LNHDA, CDR2 SQIVND (reference sequence). The CDR3 has 16 residues. The CDR3 protein is CASSILTGTSEYGYTF. Full variable domain (outside the CDR3, taken from reference TRBV19 and TRBJ1-2): DGGITQSPKYLFRKEGQNVTLSCEQNLNHDAMYWYRQDPGQGLRLIYYSQIVNDFQKGDIAEGYSVSREKKESFPLTVTSAQKNPTAFYLCASSILTGTSEYGYTFGSGTRLTVV.

The gene calls are TRBV5-4 and TRBJ2-7; TCRdb calls TRBD1, which cannot be checked without DNA. Germline assignment: CDR1 SGHNT and CDR2 YYREEE (reference sequence). The CDR3 length is 15 residues. The CDR3 protein is CASSPQPGQTYEQYF.

The V gene is TRBV7-2, the J gene TRBJ2-7; TCRdb picks TRBD1, but there is no DNA to check that call. This CDR3 is 15 amino acids long. Germline-derived CDR1 and CDR2 are SGHTA and FQGNSA. The CDR3 sequence: CASSLRAGGTYEQYF.

CDR3: CASSLAGPGANVLTF. The V call is TRBV7-8, the J call TRBJ2-6. The CDR3 sequence is 15 residues long. Per germline, CDR1 SGHVS and CDR2 FQNEAQ.

The chain uses TRBV5-1 and TRBJ2-1; lacking DNA, the TRBD1 call made by TCRdb goes unchecked. This CDR3 is 17 amino acids long. Germline assignment: CDR1 SGHRS and CDR2 YFSETQ. This CDR3 is CASSVRQGTAQGDEQFF.

The V and J genes are TRBV7-8 and TRBJ2-1; no DNA is available, so the TRBD1 call from TCRdb remains unchecked. The length of the CDR3 is 16 residues. Germline-derived CDR1 and CDR2 are SGHVS and FQNEAQ. This chain's CDR3 is CASSFGRRKGGTLQFF.

The rearrangement joins TRBV29-1 to TRBJ2-1. Per germline, CDR1 SQVTM and CDR2 ANQGSEA. This CDR3 is built from 13 residues. Here the CDR3 reads CSAGSRSYNEQFF.

The chain carries TRBV29-1 and TRBJ2-1. The germline V gene encodes CDR1 SQVTM and CDR2 ANQGSEA. The CDR3 length is 13 residues. CDR3 residues: CSVGGDSYNEQFF.

This rearrangement joins TRBV5-1 to TRBJ2-7; TCRdb outputs TRBD1, but without DNA this stays unchecked. Germline V CDR1 and CDR2: SGHRS, YFSETQ. The CDR3 sequence is 15 residues long. This CDR3 reads CASSLATFQGYEQYF.

V and J are TRBV12-3 or TRBV12-4 and TRBJ2-3; TCRdb's D call, TRBD2, is unchecked because there is no DNA. The CDR3 runs 14 residues. This chain's CDR3 is CASSSPRLTDTQYF.

This rearrangement joins TRBV7-3 to TRBJ2-3; no DNA is available, so the TRBD2 call from TCRdb remains unchecked. The CDR3 sequence is 15 residues long. The V gene's germline CDR1 is SGHTA and CDR2 FQGTGA. CDR3 sequence reads: CASSPGLSSTDTQYF.

The chain couples TRBV29-1 to TRBJ2-7. The CDR3 has 12 amino acids. Germline V gene lookup returns CDR1 SQVTM and CDR2 ANQGSEA. The CDR3 sequence: CSVGKLDYEQYF.

This chain uses TRBV12-3 or TRBV12-4 with TRBJ2-3. This CDR3 is built from 15 residues. CDR3 sequence: CASSSAGYGTDTQYF.

This chain uses TRBV15 with TRBJ1-2. The CDR3 has 14 residues. CDR1 and CDR2 (germline): LNHNV, YYDKDF (reference sequence). CDR3 residues: CATSRGFSNYGYTF.

The V gene is TRBV20-1, the J gene TRBJ1-3. The CDR3 covers 15 residues. In germline, CDR1 is DFQATT, CDR2 SNEGSKA (reference sequence). CDR3 amino acids: CSARDLQGGGNTIYF.

This chain uses TRBV28 with TRBJ2-7; TCRdb indicates TRBD1, and absent DNA this call remains unverified. Germline V gene sequence: CDR1 MDHEN, CDR2 SYDVKM. This CDR3 comprises 14 residues. The chain's CDR3 is CASDRQGRSYEQYF.

The V gene is TRBV5-4, the J gene TRBJ2-2; TCRdb's assignment of TRBD2 cannot be checked, as there is no DNA. This CDR3 contains 15 residues. Germline V gene sequence: CDR1 SGHNT, CDR2 YYREEE (reference sequence). The CDR3 loop is CASSLPHGRNGELFF.

The gene calls are TRBV4-1 and TRBJ2-5; checking the TCRdb D call of TRBD2 is not possible without DNA. The CDR3 spans 15 residues. Germline CDR1 MGHRA, CDR2 YSYEKL. Here the CDR3 reads CASSQHQLAVETQYF.

This chain uses TRBV18 with TRBJ2-2. This CDR3 region has 12 residues. Germline V lookup: CDR1 KGHSH, CDR2 LQKENI. CDR3 in amino acids: CASSLSTGELFF.

This chain joins TRBV12-3 or TRBV12-4 and TRBJ1-4; TCRdb lists TRBD1, though no DNA is available to test this call. The CDR3 loop spans 15 amino acids. CDR3 protein: CASSLTPTGDEKLFF.

CDR3 loop: CASSPGSTDTQYF. The J gene is TRBJ2-3, the V gene TRBV7-9. Germline V gene data show CDR1 as SEHNR and CDR2 as FQNEAQ (reference sequence). CDR3 length: 13 amino acids.

The genes are TRBV7-2 and TRBJ1-1; TCRdb's D call, TRBD1, is unchecked because there is no DNA. CDR3 size: 14 residues. The germline V gene encodes CDR1 SGHTA and CDR2 FQGNSA. The CDR3 is CASSTQGRNTEAFF.

This rearrangement joins TRBV29-1 to TRBJ1-4. This CDR3 region has 13 residues. From germline, CDR1 is SQVTM and CDR2 ANQGSEA. The CDR3 reads CSAVVSTNEKLFF.

J is TRBJ2-2 and V is TRBV12-3 or TRBV12-4; TCRdb reports TRBD1, a call that lacks DNA to check it against. The CDR3 has 13 residues. This CDR3 reads CASRRQGTGELFF.

V gene TRBV29-1 combines with J gene TRBJ2-3. The CDR3 covers 13 residues. Per the germline V gene, CDR1 is SQVTM and CDR2 is ANQGSEA. The CDR3 region is CSVEDSDTDTQYF.

This chain uses TRBV12-3 or TRBV12-4 with TRBJ1-1. The CDR3 consists of 11 residues. This CDR3 is CASSLGGEAFF.

The chain employs TRBV11-2 and TRBJ2-5; TCRdb's D gene call, TRBD1, goes unchecked for lack of DNA. The germline gives CDR1 SGHAT, CDR2 FQNNGV. The CDR3 runs to 14 residues. This chain's CDR3 is CASSLDILGGTQYF. Full variable domain (missing parts from reference TRBV11-2 and TRBJ2-5): EAGVAQSPRYKIIEKRQSVAFWCNPISGHATLYWYQQILGQGPKLLIQFQNNGVVDDSQLPKDRFSAERLKGVDSTLKIQPAKLEDSAVYLCASSLDILGGTQYFGPGTRLLVL.